These T cell receptor beta chains were read from a single sample in a study of shared clonotypes between healthy human individuals. Sequencing was performed with immunoSEQ multiplex PCR; in TCRdb, only in-frame clones are kept and a portion is missing. In the table there are some 2 million clones, over 85% of which are singletons. Source material: naive CD4+ T cells sorted from blood. The receptors come from a man younger than 35 in good health. The conserved cysteine and the conserved F or W are not part of the CDR3 here. The D gene is left open where the match is weak.

D gene	V gene	J gene	CDR3 protein
.	TRBV5-1	TRBJ2-7	ASSSGTSSYEQY
TRBD1	TRBV6-1	TRBJ2-7	ASSEGTGAYEQY
.	TRBV6-5	TRBJ1-1	ASSQMSLGNTEAF
TRBD1	TRBV5-6	TRBJ1-1	ASRGTGQINTEAF
TRBD2	TRBV19	TRBJ2-7	ASSRSGTSGYEQY
.	TRBV6-1	TRBJ1-4	ASSEAPGPFNEKLF
TRBD1	TRBV5-4	TRBJ1-2	ASSWTGGAGYGYT
TRBD1	TRBV6-6	TRBJ1-3	ASRTAQGPGNTIY
.	TRBV27	TRBJ2-7	ASSLSRHGFYEQY
TRBD2	TRBV11-2	TRBJ2-7	ASSYESSGGFYEQY
.	TRBV4-2	TRBJ2-7	ASSRGESYEQY
.	TRBV7-6	TRBJ1-3	ASSSRADGNTIY
TRBD2	TRBV11-2	TRBJ2-7	ASSLDSLAGAYEQY
.	TRBV28	TRBJ2-5	ASSRQETQY
TRBD2	TRBV28	TRBJ2-3	ASSRTSGGSYTQY